The T cell receptor beta chain under discussion was sequenced for a study of T cell responses to AZD1222 COVID-19 vaccine. Second-dose recipients at about 4 or about 12 weeks were treated as one pooled group. The data were produced by immunoSEQ multiplex PCR, yet TCRdb's version contains in-frame clones alone and is incomplete. The table has approximately 50,000 clones, 70% to 90% seen once. The study's findings and limits: At baseline, just six or seven AZD1222 recipients tested seropositive. Among spike-specific TCRs, nearly half reportedly target unmutated variant regions.

The trim removed 0 bases at V and 4 bases at J, leaving 5 bases unmatched. Germline loops: CDR1 LNHNV, CDR2 YYDKDF (reference sequence). The CDR3 contains 15 residues. With regard to this clone: Its antigen is not identified.

The sample here was peripheral blood, taken 28 days after the second AZD1222 dose. The chain uses TRBV15 and TRBJ2-7; 8 nucleotides agree with TRBD2. The TCR sequence derives from an adult who received the AZD1222 COVID-19 vaccine. In DNA form, the CDR3 reads TGTGCCACCAGCAGAGATTTAACTAGCGGTTACGAGCAGTACTTC. It is translated as CATSRDLTSGYEQYF.